This T cell receptor beta chain derives from a study of blood T cell repertoires in COVID-19. The junction had 15 bases not matched to a gene; V was cut back by 6 bases and J by 2 bases. The germline CDR1 and CDR2 sequences are MNHEY and SVGEGT. The CDR3 sequence is 18 residues long. The repertoire was sequenced with immunoSEQ multiplex PCR; TCRdb's copy has only in-frame clones and lacks some. The sample contains about 130,000 clones, 81% of which appear only once. The receptor's source is a man younger than 45 with COVID-19, enrolled during active disease. This sequence joins TRBV6-2 or TRBV6-3 and TRBJ1-5, with TRBD1 matching over 8 bases. Source material: peripheral blood. CDR3 residues: CASSSDRGNVVGNQPQHF. The DNA of the CDR3 is TGTGCCAGCAGCTCAGACAGGGGAAACGTCGTAGGCAATCAGCCCCAGCATTTT.